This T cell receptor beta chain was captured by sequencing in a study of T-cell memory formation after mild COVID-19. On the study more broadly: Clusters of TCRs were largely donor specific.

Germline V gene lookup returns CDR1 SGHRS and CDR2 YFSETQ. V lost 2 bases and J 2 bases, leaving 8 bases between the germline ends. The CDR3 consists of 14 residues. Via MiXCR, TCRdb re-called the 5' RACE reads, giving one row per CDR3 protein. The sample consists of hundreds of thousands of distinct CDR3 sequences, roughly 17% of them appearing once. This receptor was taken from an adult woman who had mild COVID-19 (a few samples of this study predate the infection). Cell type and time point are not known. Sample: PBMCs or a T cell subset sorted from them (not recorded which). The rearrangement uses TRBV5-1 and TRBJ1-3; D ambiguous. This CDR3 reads CASSLHGTGNTIYF. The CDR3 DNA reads TGCGCCAGCAGCTTACATGGGACTGGAAACACCATATATTTT.